This is a list of T cell receptor beta chains from one sample in a study of beta chain features in type 1 diabetes. TCRdb keeps only in-frame clones here, not all; method: immunoSEQ multiplex PCR. Among 600,000 or so clones listed, around 12% were seen once. Sequenced material: naive CD4+ T cells from blood. The source is a man aged 30 to 45 with type 1 diabetes. Both conserved end residues are part of each CDR3. The D gene is left open where the match is weak. Only part of the rows carry a size: once, few, many, or a class if the clone is expanded.

clone_size j_call v_call d_call cdr3_aa cdr3_nt
. TRBJ2-3 TRBV7-9 . CASSLSTGTDTQYF TGTGCCAGCAGCTTGAGCACGGGCACAGATACGCAGTATTTT
. TRBJ2-3 TRBV6-5 . CASSYSGGTDTQYF TGTGCCAGCAGTTACTCGGGCGGCACAGATACGCAGTATTTT
. TRBJ2-3 TRBV7-2 . CATGEDTQYF TGTGCCACCGGGGAGGATACGCAGTATTTT
few TRBJ2-5 TRBV10-3 . CAISEAGTQYF TGTGCCATCAGTGAGGCCGGGACCCAGTACTTC
. TRBJ1-2 TRBV5-1 . CASSTGTTDYGYTF TGCGCCAGCAGCACCGGGACAACCGATTATGGCTACACCTTC
. TRBJ1-5 TRBV29-1 . CSVLYGQSPTQPQHF TGCAGCGTCCTATACGGACAATCCCCCACTCAGCCCCAGCATTTT
. TRBJ2-7 TRBV5-4 . CASSLSRQGTYEQYF TGTGCCAGCAGCTTGAGTCGCCAGGGAACCTACGAGCAGTACTTC
. TRBJ2-3 TRBV11-2 . CASSLPVQSQGDTQYF TGTGCCAGCAGCTTGCCGGTGCAGTCCCAAGGAGATACGCAGTATTTT
. TRBJ2-6 TRBV19 . CASRQGSGANVLTF TGTGCCAGTCGGCAGGGTTCTGGGGCCAACGTCCTGACTTTC
. TRBJ2-1 TRBV5-1 . CASSFEGSEQFF TGCGCCAGCAGCTTTGAAGGGAGTGAGCAGTTCTTC
few TRBJ1-2 TRBV30 . CAWRVRHYGYTF TGTGCCTGGAGAGTCAGGCACTATGGCTACACCTTC
few TRBJ1-2 TRBV4-3 . CASSQDLGVGNGYTF TGCGCCAGCAGCCAAGATTTGGGGGTGGGAAACGGCTACACCTTC
few TRBJ2-1 TRBV27 TRBD1 CASSLQGTGKFF TGTGCCAGCAGTTTACAAGGGACAGGGAAGTTCTTC
. TRBJ1-4 TRBV19 . CASSTLGQSVLFF TGTGCCAGTAGTACACTGGGACAATCGGTCCTGTTTTTT
few TRBJ1-2 TRBV2 . CASSLQGDDYGYTF TGTGCCAGCAGCTTACAGGGAGATGACTATGGCTACACCTTC
. TRBJ1-6 TRBV11-2 . CASSLVTGAESPLHF TGTGCCAGCAGCTTAGTCACGGGGGCGGAATCACCCCTCCACTTT
. TRBJ2-1 TRBV19 TRBD1 CASSRGTGVYNEQFF TGTGCCAGTAGTCGCGGGACAGGGGTCTACAATGAGCAGTTCTTC